This T cell receptor (beta chain) comes out of a study of shared clonotypes between healthy human individuals. Study summary: Researchers assigned three CD4 naive, three CD4 memory, two CD8 naive and one CD8 memory plate to each donor.

A note on this clone: Its antigen remains unknown.

Whole-study results and caveats: Only blood was sampled; tissue repertoires likely differ. Estimated richness was generally greater in naive than memory subsets.

Sequencing used immunoSEQ multiplex PCR; TCRdb keeps in-frame clones, though not all of them. The sample contains approximately 590,000 clones, roughly 95% of which appear only once. Terminally differentiated effector memory CD45RA+ cells were excluded from the naive CD8 cells, which were CD45RO-negative and positively selected for CCR7. The receptor's source is a woman in her 30s in good health. Sequenced material: naive CD8+ T cells sorted from blood.

Here the CDR3 reads CASSLIPGHEQYF. The DNA of the CDR3 is TGTGCCAGCAGCTTAATCCCAGGCCACGAGCAGTACTTC. This chain joins TRBV7-9 and TRBJ2-7; no reliable D call. Germline CDR1 reads SEHNR; CDR2 reads FQNEAQ (reference sequence). There are 13 residues in the CDR3. The V gene lost 2 bases and the J gene lost 5 bases, with 10 bases spanning the gap.